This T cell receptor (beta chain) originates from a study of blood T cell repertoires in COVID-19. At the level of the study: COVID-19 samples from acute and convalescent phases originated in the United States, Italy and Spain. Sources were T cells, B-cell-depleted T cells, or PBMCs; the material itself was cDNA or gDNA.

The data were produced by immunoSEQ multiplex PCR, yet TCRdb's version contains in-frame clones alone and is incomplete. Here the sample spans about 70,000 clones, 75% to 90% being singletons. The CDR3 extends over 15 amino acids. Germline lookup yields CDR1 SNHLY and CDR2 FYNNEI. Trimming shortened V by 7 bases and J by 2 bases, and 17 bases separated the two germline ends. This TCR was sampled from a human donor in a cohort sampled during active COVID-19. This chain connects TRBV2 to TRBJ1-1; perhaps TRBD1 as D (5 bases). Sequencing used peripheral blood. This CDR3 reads CASTPRGGANTEAFF. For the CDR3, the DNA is TGTGCCAGCACTCCAAGAGGAGGGGCCAACACTGAAGCTTTCTTT.